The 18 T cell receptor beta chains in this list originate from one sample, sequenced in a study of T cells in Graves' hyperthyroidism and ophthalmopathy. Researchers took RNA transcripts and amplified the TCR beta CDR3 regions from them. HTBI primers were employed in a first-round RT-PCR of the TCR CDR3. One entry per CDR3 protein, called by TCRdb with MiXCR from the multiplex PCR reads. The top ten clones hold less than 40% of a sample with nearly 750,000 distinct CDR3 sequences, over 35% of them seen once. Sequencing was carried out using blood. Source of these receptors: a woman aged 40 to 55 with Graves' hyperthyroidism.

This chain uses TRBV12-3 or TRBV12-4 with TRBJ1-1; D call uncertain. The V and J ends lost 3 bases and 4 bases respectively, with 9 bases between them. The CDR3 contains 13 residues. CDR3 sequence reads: CASSFSSRTEAFF. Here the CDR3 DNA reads TGTGCCAGCAGTTTCTCCTCCCGCACTGAAGCTTTCTTT.

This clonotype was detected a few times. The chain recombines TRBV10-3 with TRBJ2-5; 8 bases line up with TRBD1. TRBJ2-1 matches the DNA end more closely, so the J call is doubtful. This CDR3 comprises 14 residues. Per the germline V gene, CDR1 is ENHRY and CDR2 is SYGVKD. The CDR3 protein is CAISATGTGNEQFF. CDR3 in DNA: TGTGCCATCAGTGCGACAGGGACAGGCAATGAGCAGTTCTTC.

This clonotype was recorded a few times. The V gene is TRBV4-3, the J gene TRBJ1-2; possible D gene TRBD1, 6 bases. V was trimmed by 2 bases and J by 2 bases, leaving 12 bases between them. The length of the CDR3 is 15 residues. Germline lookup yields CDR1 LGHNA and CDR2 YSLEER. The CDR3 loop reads CASSQSSTGNYGYTF. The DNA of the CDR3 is TGCGCCAGCAGCCAATCTTCGACAGGCAACTATGGCTACACCTTC.

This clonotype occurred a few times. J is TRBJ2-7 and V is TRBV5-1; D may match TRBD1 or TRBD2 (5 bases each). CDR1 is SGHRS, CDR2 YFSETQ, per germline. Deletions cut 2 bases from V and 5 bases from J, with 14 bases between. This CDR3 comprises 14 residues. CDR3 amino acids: CASSFGGMVDEQYF. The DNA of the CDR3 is TGCGCCAGCAGCTTTGGGGGAATGGTCGACGAGCAGTACTTC.

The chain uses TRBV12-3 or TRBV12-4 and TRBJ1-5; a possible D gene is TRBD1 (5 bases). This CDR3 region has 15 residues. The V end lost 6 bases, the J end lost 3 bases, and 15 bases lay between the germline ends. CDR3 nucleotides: TGTGCCAGCAGCCGGGGGTCCTCCCCCAATCAGCCCCAGCATTTT. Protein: CASSRGSSPNQPQHF.

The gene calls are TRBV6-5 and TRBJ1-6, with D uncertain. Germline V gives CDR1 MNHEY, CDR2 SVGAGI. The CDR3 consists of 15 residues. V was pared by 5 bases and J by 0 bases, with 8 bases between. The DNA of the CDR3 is TGTGCCAGCAGTGTGGGAGTCTCCTATAATTCACCCCTCCACTTT. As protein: CASSVGVSYNSPLHF.

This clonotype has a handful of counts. CDR3 nucleotide sequence: TGTGCCAGCAGTCCTACAGGAGATACGCAGTATTTT. Its translation: CASSPTGDTQYF. V and J are TRBV7-3 and TRBJ2-3, with D possibly matching TRBD1 (5 bases). V dropped 6 bases and J dropped 5 bases, with 9 bases sitting between them. Germline values: CDR1 SGHTA, CDR2 FQGTGA. The CDR3 spans 12 residues.

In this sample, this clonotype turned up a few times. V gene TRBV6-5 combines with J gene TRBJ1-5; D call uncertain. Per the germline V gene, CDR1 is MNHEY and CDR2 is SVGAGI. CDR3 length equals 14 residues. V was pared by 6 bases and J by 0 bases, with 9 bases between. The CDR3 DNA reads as TGTGCCAGCAGGAAAAGCGGTAGCAATCAGCCCCAGCATTTT. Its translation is CASRKSGSNQPQHF.

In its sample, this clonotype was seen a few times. CDR3 amino acids: CASSLSARGNYGYTF. Written as DNA, the CDR3 is TGTGCCAGCAGCTTGTCGGCTCGCGGTAACTATGGCTACACCTTC. V is TRBV5-6 and J is TRBJ1-2; D unresolved. CDR1 is SGHDT and CDR2 is YYEEEE in the germline V gene. V gave up 1 base and J gave up 1 base, with 11 bases separating them. The length of the CDR3 is 15 residues.

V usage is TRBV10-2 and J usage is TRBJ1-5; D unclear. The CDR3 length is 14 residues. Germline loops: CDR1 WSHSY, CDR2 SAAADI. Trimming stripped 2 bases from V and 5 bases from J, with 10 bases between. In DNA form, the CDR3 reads TGCGCCAGCAGTGAGACAACTTCGGATCAGCCCCAGCATTTT. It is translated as CASSETTSDQPQHF.

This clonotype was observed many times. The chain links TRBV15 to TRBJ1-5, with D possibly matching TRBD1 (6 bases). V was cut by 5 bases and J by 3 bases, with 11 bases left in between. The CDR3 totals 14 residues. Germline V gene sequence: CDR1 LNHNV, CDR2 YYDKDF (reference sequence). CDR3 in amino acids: CATSVRGPNQPQHF. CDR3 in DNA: TGTGCCACCAGCGTCCGGGGGCCCAATCAGCCCCAGCATTTT. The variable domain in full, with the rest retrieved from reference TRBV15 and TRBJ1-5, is DAMVIQNPRYQVTQFGKPVTLSCSQTLNHNVMYWYQQKSSQAPKLLFHYYDKDFNNEADTPDNFQSRRPNTSFCFLDIRSPGLGDTAMYLCATSVRGPNQPQHFGDGTRLSIL.

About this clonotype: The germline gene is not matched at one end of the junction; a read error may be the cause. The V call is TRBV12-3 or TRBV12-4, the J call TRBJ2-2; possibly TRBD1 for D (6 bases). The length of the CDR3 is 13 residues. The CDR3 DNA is TGTGTCAGCAGGGATACAGGGACCGGGGAGCTGTTTTTT. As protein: CVSRDTGTGELFF.

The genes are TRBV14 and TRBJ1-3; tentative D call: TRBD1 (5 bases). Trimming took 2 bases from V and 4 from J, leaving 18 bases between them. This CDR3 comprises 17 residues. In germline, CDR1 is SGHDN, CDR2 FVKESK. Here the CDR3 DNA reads TGTGCCAGCAGCCAATGGGTCCGAGAGGGGTCCGGAAACACCATATATTTT. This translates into CASSQWVREGSGNTIYF.

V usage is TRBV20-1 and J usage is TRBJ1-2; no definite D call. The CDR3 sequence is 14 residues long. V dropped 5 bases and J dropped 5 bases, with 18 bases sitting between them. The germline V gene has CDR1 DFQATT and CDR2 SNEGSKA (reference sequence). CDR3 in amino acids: CSAVGVLGSYGYTF. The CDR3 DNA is TGCAGTGCTGTAGGCGTTTTGGGTTCGTATGGCTACACCTTC.

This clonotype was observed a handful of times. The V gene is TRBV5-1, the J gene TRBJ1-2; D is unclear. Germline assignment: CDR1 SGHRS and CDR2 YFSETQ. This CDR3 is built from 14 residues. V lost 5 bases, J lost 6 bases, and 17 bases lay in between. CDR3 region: CASRPAESSHGYTF. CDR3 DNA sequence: TGCGCCAGCAGACCCGCAGAATCCTCACATGGCTACACCTTC.

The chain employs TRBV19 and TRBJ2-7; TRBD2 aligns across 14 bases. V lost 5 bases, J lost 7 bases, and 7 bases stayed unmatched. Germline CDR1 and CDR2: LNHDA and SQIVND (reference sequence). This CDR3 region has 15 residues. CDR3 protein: CASSVTSGGAGEQYF. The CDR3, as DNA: TGTGCCAGTAGTGTGACTAGCGGGGGGGCAGGTGAGCAGTACTTC.

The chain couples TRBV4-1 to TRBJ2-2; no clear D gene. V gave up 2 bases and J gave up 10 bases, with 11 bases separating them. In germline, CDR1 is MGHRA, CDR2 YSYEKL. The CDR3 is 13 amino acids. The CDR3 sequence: CASSQYPGEELFF. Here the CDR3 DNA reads TGCGCCAGCAGCCAATATCCCGGCGAGGAGCTGTTTTTT.

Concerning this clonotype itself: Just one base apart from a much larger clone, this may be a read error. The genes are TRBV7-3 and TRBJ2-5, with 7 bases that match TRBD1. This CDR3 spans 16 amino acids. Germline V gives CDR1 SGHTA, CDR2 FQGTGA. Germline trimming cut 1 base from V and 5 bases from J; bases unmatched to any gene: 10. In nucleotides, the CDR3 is TGTGCCAGCAGCTTAATCCCAGGGGGATACGGGGAGACCCAGTACTTC. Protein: CASSLIPGGYGETQYF.